The sequence of this TCR beta chain was determined in a study of T-cell reconstitution after alpha-beta-depleted transplantation in children. Preparation of the TCRbeta library used unique molecular identifiers. Via MiXCR, TCRdb re-called the PCR reads, giving one row per CDR3 protein. The sample has over 400,000 distinct CDR3 sequences; about 45% are singletons. CDR3 length equals 16 residues. Trimming removed 3 bases at V and 5 bases at J, with 18 bases between. This clonotype was observed many times. The sequences come from PBMCs, collected before TCRalphabeta/CD19-depleted stem cell transplant. The sequence derives from a girl aged 2-10 years with aplastic anemia, due to receive a stem cell transplant. The chain is built from TRBV12-3 or TRBV12-4 and TRBJ2-3; D may be TRBD1 (5 bases). In DNA, the CDR3 is TGTGCCAGCAGTTTGGGTCCACGGAAAGGGGTAGATACGCAGTATTTT. This gives the protein CASSLGPRKGVDTQYF.